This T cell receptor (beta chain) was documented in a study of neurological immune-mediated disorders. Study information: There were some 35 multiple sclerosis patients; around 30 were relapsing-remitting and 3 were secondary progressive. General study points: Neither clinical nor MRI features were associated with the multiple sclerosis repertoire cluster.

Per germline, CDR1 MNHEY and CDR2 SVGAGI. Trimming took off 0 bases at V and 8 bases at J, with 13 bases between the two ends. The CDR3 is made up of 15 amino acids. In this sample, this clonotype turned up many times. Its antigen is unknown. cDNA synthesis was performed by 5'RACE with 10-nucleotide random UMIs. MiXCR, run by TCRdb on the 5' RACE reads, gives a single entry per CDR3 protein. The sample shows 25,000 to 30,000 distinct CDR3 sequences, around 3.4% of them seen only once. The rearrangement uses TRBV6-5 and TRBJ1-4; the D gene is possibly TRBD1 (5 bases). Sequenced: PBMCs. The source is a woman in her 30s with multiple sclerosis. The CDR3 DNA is TGTGCCAGCAGTTACTCGGGCAGGGCGAGCGAAAAACTGTTTTTT. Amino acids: CASSYSGRASEKLFF.